Listed below are T cell receptor beta chains from one sample, sequenced in a study of regulatory T cells in long-lasting Graves disease. Via MiXCR, TCRdb re-called the multiplex PCR reads, giving one row per CDR3 protein. The data hold under 300,000 distinct CDR3 sequences, with under 20% observed a single time. The sample was also reused in another study, on T cells in Graves' hyperthyroidism and ophthalmopathy.

The sequencing here drew on peripheral blood mononuclear cells (PBMCs), taken at new diagnosis, from a patient treated with antithyroid drugs. The receptors were sampled from a woman between 25 and 40 years old with Graves disease. CDR3s include the opening cysteine and the closing phenylalanine or tryptophan. The D gene is left open where the match is weak. Clone size is shown for a subset of rows, as once, few, many or a class of expanded clone.

j_call v_call d_call clone_size cdr3_aa cdr3_nt
TRBJ2-1 TRBV24-1 . few CATSDPGRGAVNEQFF TGTGCCACCAGTGATCCCGGACGGGGAGCCGTCAATGAGCAGTTCTTC
TRBJ2-7 TRBV7-2 . many CASSRRTGDEQYF TGTGCCAGCAGCCGCCGGACTGGGGACGAGCAGTACTTC
TRBJ1-2 TRBV3-1 . many CASSQGLHGYTF TGTGCCAGCAGCCAGGGGTTACATGGCTACACCTTC
TRBJ1-1 TRBV3-1 . . CACNARGTEAFF TGTGCCTGCAACGCACGGGGTACTGAAGCTTTCTTT
TRBJ2-4 TRBV20-1 TRBD2 many CSAQGDYLAKNIQYF TGCAGTGCCCAAGGGGACTACCTAGCCAAAAACATTCAGTACTTC
TRBJ1-2 TRBV3-1 . many CASSQGTVGYTF TGTGCCAGCAGCCAAGGCACAGTGGGCTACACCTTC
TRBJ2-5 TRBV2 . many CASSGTRRAGETQYF TGTGCCAGCAGTGGTACCAGACGGGCGGGCGAGACCCAGTACTTC
TRBJ2-2 TRBV6-1 TRBD2 . CASRGAGGQYTGELFF TGTGCCAGCAGAGGAGCGGGGGGGCAGTACACCGGGGAGCTGTTTTTT
TRBJ2-2 TRBV5-4 TRBD1 . CASSSVPGQGTGELFF TGTGCCAGCAGCTCTGTACCGGGACAGGGGACCGGGGAGCTGTTTTTT
TRBJ1-2 TRBV7-2 . many CASSFIQGRGYGYTF TGTGCCAGCAGCTTCATACAGGGTCGGGGCTATGGCTACACCTTC
TRBJ1-1 TRBV3-1 TRBD1 many CASSRQQGSTEAFF TGTGCCAGCAGCCGCCAACAGGGGAGTACTGAAGCTTTCTTT
TRBJ2-3 TRBV28 TRBD2 many CASTAGDRTDTQYF TGTGCCAGCACCGCGGGGGACCGCACAGATACGCAGTATTTT
TRBJ2-7 TRBV9 . . CASSAGTVFAYEQYF TGTGCCAGCAGCGCAGGGACGGTGTTTGCCTACGAGCAGTACTTC
TRBJ2-1 TRBV9 . many CASSPHRVGNEQFF TGTGCCAGCAGCCCGCACAGGGTGGGCAATGAGCAGTTCTTC
TRBJ2-3 TRBV5-6 . . CASSEGLGTSTDTQYF TGTGCCAGCAGCGAAGGGCTAGGAACCAGCACAGATACGCAGTATTTT
TRBJ2-3 TRBV20-1 . few CSARKPTDTQYF TGCAGTGCTAGAAAACCCACAGATACGCAGTATTTT
TRBJ1-5 TRBV11-2 . . CASRSRGGLGNQPQHF TGTGCCAGCAGATCCCGGGGGGGGTTGGGCAATCAGCCCCAGCATTTT
TRBJ2-6 TRBV20-1 . many CSARDGGTGANVLTF TGCAGTGCTAGAGATGGAGGAACTGGGGCCAACGTCCTGACTTTC